The rows below give T cell receptor beta chains drawn from one sample of a study of shared clonotypes between healthy human individuals. Some clones are missing from TCRdb's copy, which holds only in-frame ones; the method was immunoSEQ multiplex PCR. Among about 2.4 million clones, approximately 93% were seen once, and the ten largest hold more than 0.35%. Sequences were obtained from naive CD4+ T cells from PBMCs. These receptors came from a man between 18 and 35 years old in good health. Some clones in this sample may be carry-over from other donors' samples. Each CDR3 is given with its conserved first and last residue. Each record gives: D gene, J gene, V gene, clone size, CDR3 DNA, CDR3 protein. The D gene is left open where the match is weak. Not all rows give a size; the values are once, few, many and, for expanded clones, a class.

d_gene: -
j_gene: TRBJ2-5
v_gene: TRBV7-2
abundance: -
CDR3nt: TGTGCCAGCAGCTTAGACAGTCACCAAGAGACCCAGTACTTC
CDR3aa: CASSLDSHQETQYF

d_gene: -
j_gene: TRBJ1-1
v_gene: TRBV27
abundance: few
CDR3nt: TGTGCCAGCAGTCGTCAGGGGAACACTGAAGCTTTCTTT
CDR3aa: CASSRQGNTEAFF

d_gene: -
j_gene: TRBJ2-7
v_gene: TRBV5-4
abundance: -
CDR3nt: TGTGCCAGCAGCCCCCAACCCGAGGCTTCCTACGAGCAGTACTTC
CDR3aa: CASSPQPEASYEQYF

d_gene: -
j_gene: TRBJ1-1
v_gene: TRBV9
abundance: -
CDR3nt: TGTGCCAGCAGCGGACGGGACGCAGGTCACACTGAAGCTTTCTTT
CDR3aa: CASSGRDAGHTEAFF

d_gene: -
j_gene: TRBJ2-2
v_gene: TRBV11-2
abundance: -
CDR3nt: TGTGCCAGCAGCTTACGAGCGGCTGGCGGGGAGCTGTTTTTT
CDR3aa: CASSLRAAGGELFF

d_gene: -
j_gene: TRBJ1-5
v_gene: TRBV27
abundance: -
CDR3nt: TGTGCCAGCAGTCCGAGGGGGAATCAGCCCCAGCATTTT
CDR3aa: CASSPRGNQPQHF

d_gene: -
j_gene: TRBJ1-2
v_gene: TRBV4-1
abundance: -
CDR3nt: TGCGCCAGCAGCCAACGATTCCCGGGGCAGTATGGCTACACCTTC
CDR3aa: CASSQRFPGQYGYTF

d_gene: -
j_gene: TRBJ1-5
v_gene: TRBV19
abundance: few
CDR3nt: TGTGCCAGTAGTATCAGAGGGGCATCCCAGCATTTT
CDR3aa: CASSIRGASQHF

d_gene: TRBD1
j_gene: TRBJ1-5
v_gene: TRBV18
abundance: few
CDR3nt: TGTGCCAGCTCACCTGACAGGGGGCGCGGGATTTATCAGCCCCAGCATTTT
CDR3aa: CASSPDRGRGIYQPQHF

d_gene: -
j_gene: TRBJ2-2
v_gene: TRBV11-3
abundance: -
CDR3nt: TGTGCCAGCGCGACTAGGGGGAACACCGGGGAGCTGTTTTTT
CDR3aa: CASATRGNTGELFF

d_gene: TRBD1
j_gene: TRBJ1-1
v_gene: TRBV18
abundance: few
CDR3nt: TGTGCCAGCTCGACAGGGGTGAACACTGAAGCTTTCTTT
CDR3aa: CASSTGVNTEAFF

d_gene: TRBD1
j_gene: TRBJ1-2
v_gene: TRBV10-3
abundance: -
CDR3nt: TGTGCCATCAGTGAGACAGGGGTATCCAATAAGCACTATGGCTACACCTTC
CDR3aa: CAISETGVSNKHYGYTF

d_gene: TRBD2
j_gene: TRBJ2-2
v_gene: TRBV23-1
abundance: -
CDR3nt: TGCGCCAGCAGTCACGCTCTAGCGGGAGGGTGGACCGGGGAGCTGTTTTTT
CDR3aa: CASSHALAGGWTGELFF

d_gene: TRBD2
j_gene: TRBJ2-3
v_gene: TRBV9
abundance: -
CDR3nt: TGTGCCAGCAGCTCACCTAGCGGGAGAGGGGAGGATACGCAGTATTTT
CDR3aa: CASSSPSGRGEDTQYF

d_gene: -
j_gene: TRBJ1-1
v_gene: TRBV5-1
abundance: few
CDR3nt: TGCGCCAGCACGTCCCGGGACGGACTGAACACTGAAGCTTTCTTT
CDR3aa: CASTSRDGLNTEAFF

d_gene: -
j_gene: TRBJ2-7
v_gene: TRBV6-1
abundance: -
CDR3nt: TGTGCCAGCAGTGAAGCTTACAGAATCTACGAGCAGTACTTC
CDR3aa: CASSEAYRIYEQYF

d_gene: TRBD2
j_gene: TRBJ2-1
v_gene: TRBV15
abundance: -
CDR3nt: TGTGCCACCAGCAGAGAACTAGCGGAATACAATGAGCAGTTCTTC
CDR3aa: CATSRELAEYNEQFF

d_gene: -
j_gene: TRBJ2-1
v_gene: TRBV7-3
abundance: -
CDR3nt: TGTGCCAGCAGCTTAACGCGTTACAATGAGCAGTTCTTC
CDR3aa: CASSLTRYNEQFF

d_gene: -
j_gene: TRBJ2-5
v_gene: TRBV6-6
abundance: -
CDR3nt: TGTGCCAGCACCAAAGTAGGGGGGGAGACCCAGTACTTC
CDR3aa: CASTKVGGETQYF

d_gene: -
j_gene: TRBJ1-4
v_gene: TRBV5-1
abundance: -
CDR3nt: TGCGCCAGCAGCTTGGCCGGGGGTAATGAAAAACTGTTTTTT
CDR3aa: CASSLAGGNEKLFF

d_gene: TRBD1
j_gene: TRBJ2-7
v_gene: TRBV5-1
abundance: -
CDR3nt: TGCGCCAGCAGCCCCGAAGGTATGGGACAGGGGACCTACGAGCAGTACTTC
CDR3aa: CASSPEGMGQGTYEQYF

d_gene: -
j_gene: TRBJ2-1
v_gene: TRBV5-1
abundance: once
CDR3nt: TGCGCCAGCAGCTTGGGTGTCGGCGGTCTCAATGAGCAGTTCTTC
CDR3aa: CASSLGVGGLNEQFF

d_gene: -
j_gene: TRBJ2-7
v_gene: TRBV14
abundance: -
CDR3nt: TGTGCCAGCAGCCCTCTGAAGTCCTACGAGCAGTACTTC
CDR3aa: CASSPLKSYEQYF

d_gene: -
j_gene: TRBJ2-5
v_gene: TRBV29-1
abundance: -
CDR3nt: TGCAGCGCCGACAGGACGGGTGGGAAGACCCAGTACTTC
CDR3aa: CSADRTGGKTQYF

d_gene: TRBD1
j_gene: TRBJ1-2
v_gene: TRBV27
abundance: -
CDR3nt: TGTGCCAGCAGACCCACAGGGGGCGATGGCTACACCTTC
CDR3aa: CASRPTGGDGYTF

d_gene: -
j_gene: TRBJ1-2
v_gene: TRBV28
abundance: -
CDR3nt: TGTGCCAGCAGTTTGGTGGGGAAGAGACAAGGCTACACCTTC
CDR3aa: CASSLVGKRQGYTF

d_gene: -
j_gene: TRBJ2-5
v_gene: TRBV5-1
abundance: -
CDR3nt: TGCGCCAGCAGCCGTGGGCAGGGAGAGACCCAGTACTTC
CDR3aa: CASSRGQGETQYF

d_gene: -
j_gene: TRBJ1-2
v_gene: TRBV28
abundance: once
CDR3nt: TGTGCCAGCAGTTTACATAGTGTCACCGGAGGTGGTGGCTACACCTTC
CDR3aa: CASSLHSVTGGGGYTF

d_gene: -
j_gene: TRBJ1-2
v_gene: TRBV28
abundance: -
CDR3nt: TGTGCCAGCAGACTCCCTTCCGGCTACACCTTC
CDR3aa: CASRLPSGYTF

d_gene: -
j_gene: TRBJ1-1
v_gene: TRBV5-1
abundance: -
CDR3nt: TGCGCCAGCAGCTTGCTCCCTGCGAACACTGAAGCTTTCTTT
CDR3aa: CASSLLPANTEAFF

d_gene: -
j_gene: TRBJ1-5
v_gene: TRBV4-2
abundance: -
CDR3nt: TGTGCCAGCAGCCAATTCGATAGCAATCAGCCCCAGCATTTT
CDR3aa: CASSQFDSNQPQHF

d_gene: -
j_gene: TRBJ1-4
v_gene: TRBV11-2
abundance: -
CDR3nt: TGTGCCAGCAGCTTAGTGTCCCAGGGCTCGGGGAGGGAAAAACTGTTTTTT
CDR3aa: CASSLVSQGSGREKLFF

d_gene: TRBD2
j_gene: TRBJ2-7
v_gene: TRBV5-4
abundance: -
CDR3nt: TGTGCCAGCAGCCCAAGGGGAGCGGGGGGTCCCTACGAGCAGTACTTC
CDR3aa: CASSPRGAGGPYEQYF

d_gene: -
j_gene: TRBJ1-5
v_gene: TRBV27
abundance: -
CDR3nt: TGTGCCAGCAGTTTCGGGGCAGGGCAAGGCAATCAGCCCCAGCATTTT
CDR3aa: CASSFGAGQGNQPQHF

d_gene: -
j_gene: TRBJ2-1
v_gene: TRBV5-1
abundance: -
CDR3nt: TGCGCCAGCAGCTTGGCAGGGGAGGCCACATACAATGAGCAGTTCTTC
CDR3aa: CASSLAGEATYNEQFF

d_gene: -
j_gene: TRBJ1-2
v_gene: TRBV28
abundance: -
CDR3nt: TGTGCCAGCAGTGGGATAAAAGCCGGGGTATATGGCTACACCTTC
CDR3aa: CASSGIKAGVYGYTF

d_gene: -
j_gene: TRBJ1-5
v_gene: TRBV28
abundance: few
CDR3nt: TGTGCCAGCAGACTCTACAGGGATGGTCAGCCCCAGCATTTT
CDR3aa: CASRLYRDGQPQHF

d_gene: -
j_gene: TRBJ2-5
v_gene: TRBV7-2
abundance: -
CDR3nt: TGTGCCAGCAGCCCAAAGCGGGTGGGCGCGGGAGAGACCCAGTACTTC
CDR3aa: CASSPKRVGAGETQYF

d_gene: -
j_gene: TRBJ2-1
v_gene: TRBV28
abundance: -
CDR3nt: TGTGCCAGCGGGACATGGGGAAATGAGCAGTTCTTC
CDR3aa: CASGTWGNEQFF

d_gene: -
j_gene: TRBJ2-7
v_gene: TRBV27
abundance: -
CDR3nt: TGTGCCAGCAGTTTATCGGTTGGTGGCACCTACGAGCAGTACTTC
CDR3aa: CASSLSVGGTYEQYF